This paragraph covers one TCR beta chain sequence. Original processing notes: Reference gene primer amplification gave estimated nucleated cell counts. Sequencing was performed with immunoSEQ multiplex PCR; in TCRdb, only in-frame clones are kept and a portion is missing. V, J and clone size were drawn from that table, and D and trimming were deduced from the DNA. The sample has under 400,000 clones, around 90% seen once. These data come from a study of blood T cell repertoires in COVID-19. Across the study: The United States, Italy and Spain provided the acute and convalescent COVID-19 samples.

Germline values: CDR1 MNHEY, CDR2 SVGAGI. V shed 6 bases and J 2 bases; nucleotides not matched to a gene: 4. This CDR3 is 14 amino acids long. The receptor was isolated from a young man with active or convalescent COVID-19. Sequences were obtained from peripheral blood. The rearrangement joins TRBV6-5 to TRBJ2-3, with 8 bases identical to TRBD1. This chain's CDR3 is CASRRQGITDTQYF. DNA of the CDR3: TGTGCCAGCAGGAGACAGGGGATCACAGATACGCAGTATTTT.